This T cell receptor (beta chain) was identified during a study of cytomegalovirus exposure and HLA in healthy donors. Findings and limits, study-wide: It was 150 to 200 TCR beta chains that were listed as cytomegalovirus-associated. Reportedly, diagnosis of cytomegalovirus status by the classifier showed high specificity and sensitivity. TCR sequences were mostly rare, though some public TCRs occurred in many donors.

Trimming shortened V by 1 base and J by 0 bases, and 9 bases separated the two germline ends. Germline V gives CDR1 SGHDN, CDR2 FVKESK. This CDR3 spans 16 amino acids. The assay was immunoSEQ multiplex PCR, and TCRdb's table has in-frame clones only and misses some. Among under 200,000 clones listed, about 88% were seen once. In regard to this clone: The antigen is undetermined.

This TCR came from a woman between 18 and 29 years old in good health and CMV-seronegative. The V call is TRBV14, the J call TRBJ2-2; a possible D gene is TRBD2 (5 bases). Sequencing was carried out using PBMCs. The CDR3 nucleotides are TGTGCCAGCAGCCAAGTCCCACTAGCGAACACCGGGGAGCTGTTTTTT. Protein product: CASSQVPLANTGELFF.